The entry below describes one TCR beta chain. Each CDR3 protein gets one entry after TCRdb re-called the RT-PCR reads with MiXCR. Of about 700,000 distinct CDR3 sequences listed, more than 13% are singletons. V was shortened by 1 base and J by 5 bases, with 11 bases between the two germline ends. Germline CDR1 reads DFQATT; CDR2 reads SNEGSKA (reference sequence). The CDR3 length is 14 residues. The sequence came from a female donor in good health, serving as a healthy control. The genes are TRBV20-1 and TRBJ2-2; D is possibly TRBD2 (6 bases). The sample was memory CD4+ T cells from blood. The CDR3 region is CSARGLAYTGELFF. The CDR3 DNA follows: TGCAGTGCTAGAGGCCTAGCGTATACCGGGGAGCTGTTTTTT.